This passage covers 6 T cell receptor beta chains from one sample sequenced in a study of blood T cell repertoires in COVID-19. Method: immunoSEQ multiplex PCR; TCRdb's copy keeps in-frame clones and lacks some. Of about 25,000 clones detected, approximately 88% appear once; the ten largest clones hold 8% to 10%. Material: peripheral blood. These receptors all come from a human donor with active COVID-19. The donor label of this sample is uncertain.

This chain links TRBV27 with TRBJ1-5; D is perhaps TRBD1 (6 bases). V lost 3 bases and J lost 6, with 12 bases in between. CDR1 and CDR2 (germline): MNHEY, SMNVEV (reference sequence). This CDR3 region has 14 residues. The CDR3 loop is CASSLGAGTQPQHF. The CDR3, as DNA: TGTGCCAGCAGTTTGGGGGCAGGGACTCAGCCCCAGCATTTT.

This chain joins TRBV29-1 and TRBJ2-2, with 9 bases that match TRBD1. The CDR3 length is 16 residues. V gave up 3 bases and J gave up 4 bases; unmatched junction bases: 9. Germline-derived CDR1 and CDR2 are SQVTM and ANQGSEA. The CDR3 reads CSVEGQGLSSTGELFF. The CDR3 DNA sequence: TGCAGCGTTGAGGGACAGGGTTTAAGTAGCACCGGGGAGCTGTTTTTT.

The chain links TRBV6-4 to TRBJ2-2; a weak D match, TRBD2 (5 bases). The CDR3 runs to 15 residues. Germline CDR1 is MRHNA and CDR2 is SNTAGT. The V and J ends lost 6 bases and 8 bases respectively, with 19 bases between them. In nucleotides, the CDR3 is TGTGCCAGCAGCCCCTTTGCGCTAGCCTCTGGGGAGCTGTTTTTT. Translated: CASSPFALASGELFF.

The J gene is TRBJ2-7, the V gene TRBV7-2; D possibly corresponds to TRBD2 (5 bases). V was clipped by 4 bases and J by 4 bases, with 20 bases between them. From germline, CDR1 is SGHTA and CDR2 FQGNSA. CDR3 size: 16 residues. The CDR3 here is CASSSLRETPPYEQYF. The CDR3 nucleotides are TGTGCCAGCAGCTCGCTTAGGGAGACCCCCCCTTACGAGCAGTACTTC.

The rearrangement uses TRBV6-6 and TRBJ2-2; D unresolved. The length of the CDR3 is 17 residues. The V and J ends lost 5 bases and 0 bases respectively, with 16 bases between them. Germline CDR1 MNHNY, CDR2 SVGAGI (reference sequence). The CDR3 sequence is CASSHTGPLSNTGELFF. CDR3 nucleotide sequence: TGTGCCAGCAGTCATACCGGTCCCTTGTCGAACACCGGGGAGCTGTTTTTT.

This chain connects TRBV19 to TRBJ2-3, with 11 nucleotides matching TRBD2. With 5 bases clipped from V and 1 base from J, the junction kept 2 bases outside the gene matches. This CDR3 region has 15 residues. In germline, CDR1 is LNHDA, CDR2 SQIVND (reference sequence). CDR3 DNA sequence: TGTGCCAGTAGTCCGGGACTAGCGGGCACAGATACGCAGTATTTT. Its protein product is CASSPGLAGTDTQYF.